Sequencing of this T cell receptor beta chain was carried out in a study of T cell responses to AZD1222 COVID-19 vaccine. Study observations and caveats: CD4 TCRs associated with vaccination spanned spike, dominating at 160-218 and 743-854. Baseline antibody screening turned up just 6 or 7 seropositive AZD1222 recipients. Compared with day 0, the breadth and depth of the Spike-specific TCR repertoire rose significantly after two doses of AZD1222.

The repertoire was sequenced with immunoSEQ multiplex PCR; TCRdb's copy has only in-frame clones and lacks some. The sample lists 150,000 to 180,000 clones, about 90% occurring once. With respect to this clone: The antigen is not known.

The CDR3 spans 15 residues. In germline, CDR1 is SGHAT, CDR2 FQNNGV. Trimming left V 5 bases short and J 0 bases short, with 11 bases between. The genes are TRBV11-2 and TRBJ1-5; D perhaps matches TRBD1 (6 bases). The sequence derives from an adult in good health. The sequenced sample was peripheral blood, obtained on day 0 of MenACWY control vaccination. The chain's CDR3 is CASSQDSLSNQPQHF. Here the CDR3 DNA reads TGTGCCAGCAGCCAGGACAGCCTTAGCAATCAGCCCCAGCATTTT.